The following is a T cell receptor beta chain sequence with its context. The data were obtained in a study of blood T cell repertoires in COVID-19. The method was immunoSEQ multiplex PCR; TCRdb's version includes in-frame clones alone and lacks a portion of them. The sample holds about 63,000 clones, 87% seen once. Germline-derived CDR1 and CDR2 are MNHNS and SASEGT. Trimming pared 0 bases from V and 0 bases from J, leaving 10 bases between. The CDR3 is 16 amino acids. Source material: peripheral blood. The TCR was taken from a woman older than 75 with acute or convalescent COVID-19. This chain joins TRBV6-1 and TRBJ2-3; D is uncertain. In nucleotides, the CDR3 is TGTGCCAGCAGTGAAGCTTTGGGCCGAAGCACAGATACGCAGTATTTT. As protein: CASSEALGRSTDTQYF.